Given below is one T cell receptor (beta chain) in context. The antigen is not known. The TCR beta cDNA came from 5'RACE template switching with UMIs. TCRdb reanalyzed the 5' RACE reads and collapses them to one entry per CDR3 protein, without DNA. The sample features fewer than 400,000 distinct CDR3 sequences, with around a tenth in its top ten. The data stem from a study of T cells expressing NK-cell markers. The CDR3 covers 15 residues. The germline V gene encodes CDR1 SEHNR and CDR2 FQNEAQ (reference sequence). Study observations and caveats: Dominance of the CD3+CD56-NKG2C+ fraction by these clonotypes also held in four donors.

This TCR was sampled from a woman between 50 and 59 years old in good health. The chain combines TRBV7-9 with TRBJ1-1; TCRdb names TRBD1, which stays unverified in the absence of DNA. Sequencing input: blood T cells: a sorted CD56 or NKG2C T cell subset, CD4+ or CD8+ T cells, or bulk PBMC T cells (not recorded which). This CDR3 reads CASSLAGGPTTEAFF.